The 2 T cell receptor beta chains reported below all come from one sample, sequenced in a study of cytomegalovirus exposure and HLA in healthy donors. PCR primers comprised 60 Vbeta and 13 Jbeta primers. Libraries were prepared by immunoSEQ multiplex PCR; TCRdb keeps only in-frame clonotypes and omits some of them. The data contain more than 95,000 clones, roughly 80% of them singletons. The sequenced sample was PBMCs. The source is a woman between 40 and 55 years old in good health and CMV-seropositive.

The chain recombines TRBV19 with TRBJ1-2, with D possibly matching TRBD1 (6 bases). The CDR3 extends over 12 amino acids. Germline lookup yields CDR1 LNHDA and CDR2 SQIVND (reference sequence). Trimming left V 7 bases short and J 4 bases short, with 10 bases between. CDR3 nucleotide sequence: TGTGCCAGTACCCTGGGGGCCTATGGCTACACCTTC. As protein: CASTLGAYGYTF. Filled out from reference TRBV19 and TRBJ1-2, the complete variable domain reads DGGITQSPKYLFRKEGQNVTLSCEQNLNHDAMYWYRQDPGQGLRLIYYSQIVNDFQKGDIAEGYSVSREKKESFPLTVTSAQKNPTAFYLCASTLGAYGYTFGSGTRLTVV.

The rearrangement links TRBV7-9 to TRBJ1-1; D is uncertain. The length of the CDR3 is 15 residues. V was clipped by 2 bases and J by 7 bases, with 17 bases between them. Germline values: CDR1 SEHNR, CDR2 FQNEAQ (reference sequence). CDR3 coding DNA: TGTGCCAGCAGCTTAAGGACCGGGAGTCCGAATGAAGCTTTCTTT. Encoded protein: CASSLRTGSPNEAFF.